This is a list of T cell receptor beta chains from one sample in a study of T cell responses to AZD1222 COVID-19 vaccine. Profiled with immunoSEQ multiplex PCR; TCRdb holds only in-frame clones, not every one. This table holds just under 150,000 clones, about 86% found once. Sequencing used peripheral blood, obtained 28 days after the second AZD1222 dose. These receptors came from an adult who received the AZD1222 COVID-19 vaccine. Each CDR3 is given with its conserved first and last residue. Fields, in order: J gene, CDR3 length, V gene, clone size, D gene, CDR3 protein, CDR3 DNA. The D gene is left open where the match is weak. Clone sizes are given selectively: once, few, many, or a class where the clone is expanded.

j_gene: TRBJ2-5; len: 17; v_gene: TRBV7-8; abundance: NA; d_gene: NA; CDR3aa: CASSLGQQGPAQETQYF; CDR3nt: TGTGCCAGCAGCTTAGGGCAACAGGGACCCGCGCAAGAGACCCAGTACTTC
j_gene: TRBJ1-6; len: 15; v_gene: TRBV27; abundance: NA; d_gene: TRBD1; CDR3aa: CARERQGAVRSPLHF; CDR3nt: TGTGCCCGTGAGCGACAGGGGGCGGTGAGGTCACCCCTCCACTTT
j_gene: TRBJ2-3; len: 16; v_gene: TRBV27; abundance: NA; d_gene: NA; CDR3aa: CASSLSVGIIADTQYF; CDR3nt: TGTGCCAGCAGTTTATCGGTGGGCATAATAGCAGATACGCAGTATTTT
j_gene: TRBJ2-3; len: 14; v_gene: TRBV11-2; abundance: NA; d_gene: NA; CDR3aa: CASTGLGSADTQYF; CDR3nt: TGTGCCAGCACCGGACTCGGGAGCGCAGATACGCAGTATTTT
j_gene: TRBJ1-3; len: 12; v_gene: TRBV4-2; abundance: NA; d_gene: NA; CDR3aa: CASSVEGNTIYF; CDR3nt: TGTGCCAGCAGCGTAGAAGGAAACACCATATATTTT
j_gene: TRBJ1-3; len: 15; v_gene: TRBV28; abundance: NA; d_gene: NA; CDR3aa: CASSLLGASGNTIYF; CDR3nt: TGTGCCAGCAGTTTATTGGGGGCCTCTGGAAACACCATATATTTT
j_gene: TRBJ1-3; len: 12; v_gene: TRBV5-1; abundance: NA; d_gene: NA; CDR3aa: CASIDSGNTIYF; CDR3nt: TGCGCCAGCATAGACTCTGGAAACACCATATATTTT
j_gene: TRBJ2-1; len: 13; v_gene: TRBV6-5; abundance: few; d_gene: NA; CDR3aa: CASKGQAYNEQFF; CDR3nt: TGTGCCAGCAAAGGGCAGGCATACAATGAGCAGTTCTTC
j_gene: TRBJ2-7; len: 14; v_gene: TRBV6-2/TRBV6-3; abundance: NA; d_gene: NA; CDR3aa: CASSYGSAPYEQYF; CDR3nt: TGTGCCAGCAGTTACGGGTCTGCACCCTACGAGCAGTACTTC
j_gene: TRBJ1-1; len: 13; v_gene: TRBV27; abundance: NA; d_gene: NA; CDR3aa: CASSFYQNTEAFF; CDR3nt: TGTGCCAGCAGTTTTTACCAGAACACTGAAGCTTTCTTT
j_gene: TRBJ2-7; len: 14; v_gene: TRBV27; abundance: NA; d_gene: NA; CDR3aa: CASSFTADSYEQYF; CDR3nt: TGTGCCAGCAGTTTCACAGCCGATTCCTACGAGCAGTACTTC
j_gene: TRBJ1-6; len: 14; v_gene: TRBV7-2; abundance: NA; d_gene: NA; CDR3aa: CASSLELGNSPLHF; CDR3nt: TGTGCCAGCAGCTTAGAATTGGGGAATTCACCCCTCCACTTT
j_gene: TRBJ1-5; len: 14; v_gene: TRBV19; abundance: NA; d_gene: NA; CDR3aa: CASSIGGTNQPQHF; CDR3nt: TGTGCCAGTAGTATTGGAGGAACAAATCAGCCCCAGCATTTT
j_gene: TRBJ2-1; len: 14; v_gene: TRBV24-1; abundance: NA; d_gene: TRBD2; CDR3aa: CATSHSGRENEQFF; CDR3nt: TGTGCCACCTCCCACAGCGGGAGAGAAAATGAGCAGTTCTTC
j_gene: TRBJ2-1; len: 15; v_gene: TRBV11-2; abundance: NA; d_gene: NA; CDR3aa: CASSVTRTSYNEQFF; CDR3nt: TGTGCCAGCAGCGTAACACGGACAAGTTACAATGAGCAGTTCTTC
j_gene: TRBJ2-6; len: 16; v_gene: TRBV4-1; abundance: NA; d_gene: NA; CDR3aa: CASSVPSAAGANVLTF; CDR3nt: TGCGCCAGCAGCGTCCCGTCGGCGGCTGGGGCCAACGTCCTGACTTTC
j_gene: TRBJ2-7; len: 15; v_gene: TRBV4-1; abundance: NA; d_gene: NA; CDR3aa: CASSQVLSREFEQYF; CDR3nt: TGCGCCAGCAGCCAAGTTCTGAGCAGGGAGTTCGAGCAGTACTTC
j_gene: TRBJ1-2; len: 14; v_gene: TRBV4-1; abundance: NA; d_gene: NA; CDR3aa: CASSQEVGPYGYTF; CDR3nt: TGCGCCAGCAGCCAAGAAGTCGGACCCTATGGCTACACCTTC
j_gene: TRBJ2-7; len: 14; v_gene: TRBV30; abundance: NA; d_gene: NA; CDR3aa: CAWKGTIYTYEQYF; CDR3nt: TGTGCCTGGAAGGGGACAATATATACCTACGAGCAGTACTTC
j_gene: TRBJ1-2; len: 14; v_gene: TRBV11-2; abundance: NA; d_gene: TRBD1; CDR3aa: CASSTGTGEEGYTF; CDR3nt: TGTGCCAGCAGCACCGGGACAGGGGAAGAAGGCTACACCTTC
j_gene: TRBJ2-7; len: 13; v_gene: TRBV18; abundance: NA; d_gene: NA; CDR3aa: CASSLELNYEQYF; CDR3nt: TGTGCCAGCTCCCTAGAGCTCAACTACGAGCAGTACTTC
j_gene: TRBJ1-2; len: 14; v_gene: TRBV2; abundance: NA; d_gene: NA; CDR3aa: CASSAGTPVYGYTF; CDR3nt: TGTGCCAGCAGTGCCGGAACGCCGGTCTATGGCTACACCTTC
j_gene: TRBJ1-1; len: 16; v_gene: TRBV11-2; abundance: once; d_gene: NA; CDR3aa: CASSLDAARVNTEAFF; CDR3nt: TGTGCCAGCAGCTTAGACGCGGCTCGGGTGAACACTGAAGCTTTCTTT
j_gene: TRBJ2-3; len: 17; v_gene: TRBV18; abundance: NA; d_gene: NA; CDR3aa: CASSWTRDLISTDTQYF; CDR3nt: TGTGCCAGCTCATGGACCCGGGACCTCATATCCACAGATACGCAGTATTTT
j_gene: TRBJ2-6; len: 18; v_gene: TRBV5-1; abundance: NA; d_gene: NA; CDR3aa: CASSLEGPSSSGANVLTF; CDR3nt: TGCGCCAGCAGCTTGGAGGGGCCCTCCAGCTCTGGGGCCAACGTCCTGACTTTC
j_gene: TRBJ2-2; len: 22; v_gene: TRBV28; abundance: NA; d_gene: TRBD1; CDR3aa: CASSFPSTGTGGPPWGAGELFF; CDR3nt: TGTGCCAGCAGTTTTCCATCCACCGGGACAGGGGGCCCACCCTGGGGTGCCGGGGAGCTGTTTTTT